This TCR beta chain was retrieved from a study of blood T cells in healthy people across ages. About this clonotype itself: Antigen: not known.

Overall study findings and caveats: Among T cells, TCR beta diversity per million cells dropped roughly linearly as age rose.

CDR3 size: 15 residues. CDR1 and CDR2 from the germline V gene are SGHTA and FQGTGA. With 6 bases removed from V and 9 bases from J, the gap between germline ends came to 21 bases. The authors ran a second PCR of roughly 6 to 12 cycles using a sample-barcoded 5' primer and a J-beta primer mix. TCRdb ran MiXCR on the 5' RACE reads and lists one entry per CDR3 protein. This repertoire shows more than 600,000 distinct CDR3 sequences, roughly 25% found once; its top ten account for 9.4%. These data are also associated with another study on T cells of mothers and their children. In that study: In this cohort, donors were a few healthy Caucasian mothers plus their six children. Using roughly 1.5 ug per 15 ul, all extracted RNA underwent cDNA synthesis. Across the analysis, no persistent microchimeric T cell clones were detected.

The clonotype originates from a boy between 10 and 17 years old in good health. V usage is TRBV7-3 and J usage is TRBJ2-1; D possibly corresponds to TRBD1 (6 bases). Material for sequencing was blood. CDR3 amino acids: CASSSSPQGLSEQFF. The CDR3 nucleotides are TGTGCCAGCAGTTCGTCCCCCCAGGGGTTGAGTGAGCAGTTCTTC.